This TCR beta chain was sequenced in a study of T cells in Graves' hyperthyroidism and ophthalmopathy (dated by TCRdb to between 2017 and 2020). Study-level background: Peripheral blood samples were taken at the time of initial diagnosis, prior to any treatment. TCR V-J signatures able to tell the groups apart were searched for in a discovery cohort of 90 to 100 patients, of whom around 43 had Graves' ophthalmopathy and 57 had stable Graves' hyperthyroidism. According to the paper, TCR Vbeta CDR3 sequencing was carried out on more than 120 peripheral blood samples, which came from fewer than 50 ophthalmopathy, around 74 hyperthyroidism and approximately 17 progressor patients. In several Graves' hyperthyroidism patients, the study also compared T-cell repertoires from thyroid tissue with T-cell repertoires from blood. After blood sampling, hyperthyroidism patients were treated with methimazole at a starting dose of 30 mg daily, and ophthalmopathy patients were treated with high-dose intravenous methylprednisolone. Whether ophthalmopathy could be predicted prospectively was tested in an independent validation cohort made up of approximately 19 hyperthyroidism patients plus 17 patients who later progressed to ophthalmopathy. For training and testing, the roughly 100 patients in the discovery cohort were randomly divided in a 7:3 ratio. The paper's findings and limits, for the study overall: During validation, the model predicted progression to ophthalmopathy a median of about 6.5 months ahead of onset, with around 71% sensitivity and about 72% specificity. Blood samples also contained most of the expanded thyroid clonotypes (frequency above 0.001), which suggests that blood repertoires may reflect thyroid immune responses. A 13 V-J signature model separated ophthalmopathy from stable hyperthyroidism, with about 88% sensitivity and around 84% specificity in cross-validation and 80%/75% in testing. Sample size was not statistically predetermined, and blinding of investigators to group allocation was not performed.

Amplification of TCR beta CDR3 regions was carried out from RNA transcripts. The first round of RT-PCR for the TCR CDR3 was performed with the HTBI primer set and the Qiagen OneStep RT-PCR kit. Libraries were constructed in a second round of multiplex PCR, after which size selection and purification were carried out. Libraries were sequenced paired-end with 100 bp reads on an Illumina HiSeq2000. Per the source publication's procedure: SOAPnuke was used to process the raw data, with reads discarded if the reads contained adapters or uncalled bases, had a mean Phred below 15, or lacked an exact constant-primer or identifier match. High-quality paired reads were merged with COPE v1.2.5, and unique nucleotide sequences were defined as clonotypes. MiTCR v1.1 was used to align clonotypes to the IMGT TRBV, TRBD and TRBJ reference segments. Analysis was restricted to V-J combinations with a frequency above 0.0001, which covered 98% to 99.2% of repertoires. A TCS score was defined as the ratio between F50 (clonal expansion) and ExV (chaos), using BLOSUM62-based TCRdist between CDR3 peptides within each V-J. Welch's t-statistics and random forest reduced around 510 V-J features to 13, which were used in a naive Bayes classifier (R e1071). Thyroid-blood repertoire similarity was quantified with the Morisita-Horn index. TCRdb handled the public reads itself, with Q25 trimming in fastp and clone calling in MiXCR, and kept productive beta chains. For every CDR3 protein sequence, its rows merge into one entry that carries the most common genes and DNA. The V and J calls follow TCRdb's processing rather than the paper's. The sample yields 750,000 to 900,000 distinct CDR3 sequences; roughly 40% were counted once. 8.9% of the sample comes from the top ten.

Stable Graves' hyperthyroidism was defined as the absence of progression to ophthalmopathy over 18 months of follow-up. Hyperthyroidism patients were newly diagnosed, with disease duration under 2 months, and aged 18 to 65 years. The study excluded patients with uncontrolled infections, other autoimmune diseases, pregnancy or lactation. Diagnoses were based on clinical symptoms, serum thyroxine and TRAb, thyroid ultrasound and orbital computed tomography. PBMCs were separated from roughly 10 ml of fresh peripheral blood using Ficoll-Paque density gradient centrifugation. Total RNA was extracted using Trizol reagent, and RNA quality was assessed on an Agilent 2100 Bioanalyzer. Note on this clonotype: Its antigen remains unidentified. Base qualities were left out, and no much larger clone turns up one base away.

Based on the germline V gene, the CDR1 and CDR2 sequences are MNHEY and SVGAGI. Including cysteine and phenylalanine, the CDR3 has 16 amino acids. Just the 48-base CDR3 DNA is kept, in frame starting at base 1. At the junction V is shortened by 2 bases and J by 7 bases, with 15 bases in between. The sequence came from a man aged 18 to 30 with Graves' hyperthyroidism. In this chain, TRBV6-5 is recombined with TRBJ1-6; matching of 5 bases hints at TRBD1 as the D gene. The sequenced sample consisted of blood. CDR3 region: CASSYEPGLANSPLHF. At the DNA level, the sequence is TGTGCCAGCAGTTACGAGCCAGGGCTGGCCAATTCACCCCTCCACTTT.